Described below is a single T cell receptor beta chain sequence and its context. The V gene lost 3 bases and the J gene lost 4 bases, with 18 bases spanning the gap. The germline CDR1 and CDR2 sequences are LGHNA and YNFKEQ. This CDR3 comprises 17 residues. The method was immunoSEQ multiplex PCR; TCRdb's version includes in-frame clones alone and lacks a portion of them. The table has 250,000 to 400,000 clones, approximately 88% seen once; the top ten hold approximately 5.5%. This sample was included in a study of blood T cell repertoires in COVID-19. Study-wide context: Sample material is recorded as cDNA or gDNA derived from T cells, B-cell-depleted T cells, or PBMCs.

Living in about 25 US areas, the participants were between roughly 18 and 90 years of age. Cohort allocation depended upon clinical history that participants reported. Before being deemed recovered, Cohort 3 donors had two negative PCRs, clearance, or symptom resolution. The chain combines TRBV4-2 with TRBJ2-2; tentatively, D is TRBD2 (6 bases). Sequenced material: PBMCs or T cells enriched from blood (not recorded which). The sequence was collected from a man between 60 and 75 years old who had recovered from COVID-19. CDR3: CASSQEGIGFGTGELFF. CDR3 bases: TGTGCCAGCAGCCAGGAGGGAATAGGGTTCGGCACCGGGGAGCTGTTTTTT.